The rows below give T cell receptor beta chains drawn from one sample of a study of blood T cell repertoires in COVID-19. Clones were sequenced by immunoSEQ multiplex PCR, and TCRdb holds only the in-frame ones, with some missing. The profile shows fewer than 120,000 clones, roughly 79% of them singletons. Sequencing was carried out using peripheral blood. The receptors were sampled from an elderly woman with active or convalescent COVID-19. CDR3s include the opening cysteine and the closing phenylalanine or tryptophan. A D gene is named only where the DNA matches it firmly. Size tells how often a clone was seen (once, few, many) or the class of an expanded clone, and some rows leave it out.

clone_size d_call j_call v_call cdr3_nt cdr3_aa
many . TRBJ1-2 TRBV28 TGTGCCAGCTGTGACCGGGGGGGCTATGGCTACACCTTC CASCDRGGYGYTF
. . TRBJ2-7 TRBV28 TGTGCCAGCAGTTTGACAGTCGAGCAGTACTTC CASSLTVEQYF
. TRBD1 TRBJ1-2 TRBV20-1 TGCAGTGCTAGGAACAGGGGTGGCTACACCTTC CSARNRGGYTF
. TRBD2 TRBJ2-1 TRBV4-2 TGTGCCAGCAGCCAAGATAGCCGCGGGAGGCTGGGGGAGCAGTTCTTC CASSQDSRGRLGEQFF
. . TRBJ2-5 TRBV7-8 TGTGCCAGCAGCTTAGCGTGGTCGGGGTGGTACCAAGAGACCCAGTACTTC CASSLAWSGWYQETQYF
once TRBD1 TRBJ2-7 TRBV9 TGTGCCAGCAGCTTGGGACAGGGACGTGGTTACGAGCAGTACTTC CASSLGQGRGYEQYF
. . TRBJ2-1 TRBV7-8 TGTGCCAGCAGCTTAGCGGGGCCCCACAATGAGCAGTTCTTC CASSLAGPHNEQFF
. TRBD2 TRBJ2-7 TRBV2 TGTGCCAGCAGTAAATTAGCGGGAGGATCCCTCTACGAGCAGTACTTC CASSKLAGGSLYEQYF
. TRBD2 TRBJ2-1 TRBV5-4 TGTGCCAGCAGCCTAGGTGGGACTAGCGGGAGGATAGCAAATGAGCAGTTCTTC CASSLGGTSGRIANEQFF
. . TRBJ2-1 TRBV3-1/TRBV3-2 TGTGCCAGCAGCCAAGGATACCTAACCGGGACAAATCTTAAAGATGAGCAGTTCTTC CASSQGYLTGTNLKDEQFF
. TRBD2 TRBJ2-2 TRBV30 TGTGCCTGGAGTGTAGCCCCCGGGCTAGCGGATGGGATCGGGGAGCTGTTTTTT CAWSVAPGLADGIGELFF
. . TRBJ2-4 TRBV6-2/TRBV6-3 TGTGCCAGCAGTTACTCCTCCCGAGCCAAAAACATTCAGTACTTC CASSYSSRAKNIQYF